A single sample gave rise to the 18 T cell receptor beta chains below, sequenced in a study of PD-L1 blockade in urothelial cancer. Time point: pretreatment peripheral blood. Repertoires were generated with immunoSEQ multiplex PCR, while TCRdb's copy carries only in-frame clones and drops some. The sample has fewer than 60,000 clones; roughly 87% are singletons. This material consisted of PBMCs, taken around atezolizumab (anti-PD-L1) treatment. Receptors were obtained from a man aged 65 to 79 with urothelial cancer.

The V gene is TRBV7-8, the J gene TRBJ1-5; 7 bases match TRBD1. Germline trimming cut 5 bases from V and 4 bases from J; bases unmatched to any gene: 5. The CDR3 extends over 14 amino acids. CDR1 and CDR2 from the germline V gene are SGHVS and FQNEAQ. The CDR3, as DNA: TGTGCCAGCAGCCCGGGACAGAAAAATCAGCCCCAGCATTTT. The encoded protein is CASSPGQKNQPQHF.

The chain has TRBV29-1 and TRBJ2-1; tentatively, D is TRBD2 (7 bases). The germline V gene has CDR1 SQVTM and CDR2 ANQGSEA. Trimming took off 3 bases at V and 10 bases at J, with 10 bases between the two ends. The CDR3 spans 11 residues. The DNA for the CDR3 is TGCAGCGTTGAGAGGGGGGGAGAGCAGTTCTTC. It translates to CSVERGGEQFF.

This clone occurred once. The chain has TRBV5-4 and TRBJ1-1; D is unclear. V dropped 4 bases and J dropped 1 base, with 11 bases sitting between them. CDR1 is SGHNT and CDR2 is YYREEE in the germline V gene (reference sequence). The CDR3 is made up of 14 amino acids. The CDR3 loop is CASSTPRENTEAFF. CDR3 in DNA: TGTGCCAGCAGCACCCCGAGGGAGAACACTGAAGCTTTCTTT. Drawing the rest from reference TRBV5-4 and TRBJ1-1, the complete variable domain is ETGVTQSPTHLIKTRGQQVTLRCSSQSGHNTVSWYQQALGQGPQFIFQYYREEENGRGNFPPRFSGLQFPNYSSELNVNALELDDSALYLCASSTPRENTEAFFGQGTRLTVV.

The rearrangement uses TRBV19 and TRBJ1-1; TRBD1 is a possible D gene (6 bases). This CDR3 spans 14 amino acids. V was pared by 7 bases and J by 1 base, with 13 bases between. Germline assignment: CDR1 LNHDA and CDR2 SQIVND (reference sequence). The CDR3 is CASKREGQNTEAFF. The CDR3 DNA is TGTGCCAGTAAGCGTGAGGGACAGAACACTGAAGCTTTCTTT. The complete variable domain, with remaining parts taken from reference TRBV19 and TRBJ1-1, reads DGGITQSPKYLFRKEGQNVTLSCEQNLNHDAMYWYRQDPGQGLRLIYYSQIVNDFQKGDIAEGYSVSREKKESFPLTVTSAQKNPTAFYLCASKREGQNTEAFFGQGTRLTVV.

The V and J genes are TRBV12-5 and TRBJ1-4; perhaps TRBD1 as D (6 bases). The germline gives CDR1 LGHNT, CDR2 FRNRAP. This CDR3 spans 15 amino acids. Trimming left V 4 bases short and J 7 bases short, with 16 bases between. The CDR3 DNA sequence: TGTGCTAGTGGTTCCCTAGCCGGGGACACTGAAAAACTGTTTTTT. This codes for CASGSLAGDTEKLFF.

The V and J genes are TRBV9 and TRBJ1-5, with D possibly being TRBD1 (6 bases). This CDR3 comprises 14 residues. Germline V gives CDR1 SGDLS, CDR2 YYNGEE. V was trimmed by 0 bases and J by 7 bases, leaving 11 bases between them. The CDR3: CASSVGRGGQPQHF. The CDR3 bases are TGTGCCAGCAGCGTAGGCAGGGGTGGACAGCCCCAGCATTTT. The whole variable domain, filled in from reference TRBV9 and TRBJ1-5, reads DSGVTQTPKHLITATGQRVTLRCSPRSGDLSVYWYQQSLDQGLQFLIQYYNGEERAKGNILERFSAQQFPDLHSELNLSSLELGDSALYFCASSVGRGGQPQHFGDGTRLSIL.

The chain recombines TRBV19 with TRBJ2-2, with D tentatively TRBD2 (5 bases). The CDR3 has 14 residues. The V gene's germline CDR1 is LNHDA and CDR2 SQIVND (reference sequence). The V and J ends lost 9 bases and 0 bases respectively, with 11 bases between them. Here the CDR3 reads CASRAAANTGELFF. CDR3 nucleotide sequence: TGTGCCAGCCGAGCAGCGGCGAACACCGGGGAGCTGTTTTTT.

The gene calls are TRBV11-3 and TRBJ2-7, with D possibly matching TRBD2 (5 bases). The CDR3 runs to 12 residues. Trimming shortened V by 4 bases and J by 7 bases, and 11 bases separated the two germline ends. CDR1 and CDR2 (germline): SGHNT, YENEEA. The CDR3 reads CASSSPAGEQYF. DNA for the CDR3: TGTGCCAGCAGCTCCCCCGCGGGTGAGCAGTACTTC.

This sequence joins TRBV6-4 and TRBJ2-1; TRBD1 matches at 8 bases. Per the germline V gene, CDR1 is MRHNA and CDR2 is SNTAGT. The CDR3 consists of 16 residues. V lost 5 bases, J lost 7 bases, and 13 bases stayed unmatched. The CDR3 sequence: CASSPNPGQVTNEQFF. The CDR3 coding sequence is TGTGCCAGCAGTCCAAATCCGGGACAGGTGACGAATGAGCAGTTCTTC.

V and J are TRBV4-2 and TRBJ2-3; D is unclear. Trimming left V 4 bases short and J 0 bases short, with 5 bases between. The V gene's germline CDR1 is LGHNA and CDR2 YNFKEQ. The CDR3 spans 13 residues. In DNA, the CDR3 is TGTGCCAGCAGCCCCCATAGCACAGATACGCAGTATTTT. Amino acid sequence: CASSPHSTDTQYF.

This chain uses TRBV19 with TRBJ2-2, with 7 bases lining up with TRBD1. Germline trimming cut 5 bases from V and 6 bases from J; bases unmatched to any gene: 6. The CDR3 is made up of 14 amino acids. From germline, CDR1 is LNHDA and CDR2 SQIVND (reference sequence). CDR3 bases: TGTGCCAGTAGTTCAAACAGGGGTCCCGGGGAGCTGTTTTTT. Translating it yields CASSSNRGPGELFF.

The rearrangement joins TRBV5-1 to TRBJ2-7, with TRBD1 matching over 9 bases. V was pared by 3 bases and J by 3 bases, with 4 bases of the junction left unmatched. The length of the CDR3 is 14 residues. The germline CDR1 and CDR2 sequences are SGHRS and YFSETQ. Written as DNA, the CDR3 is TGCGCCAGCAGCTCCGGACAGGGGAGCTACGAGCAGTACTTC. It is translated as CASSSGQGSYEQYF. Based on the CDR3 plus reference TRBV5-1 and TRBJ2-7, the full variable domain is KAGVTQTPRYLIKTRGQQVTLSCSPISGHRSVSWYQQTPGQGLQFLFEYFSETQRNKGNFPGRFSGRQFSNSRSEMNVSTLELGDSALYLCASSSGQGSYEQYFGPGTRLTVT.

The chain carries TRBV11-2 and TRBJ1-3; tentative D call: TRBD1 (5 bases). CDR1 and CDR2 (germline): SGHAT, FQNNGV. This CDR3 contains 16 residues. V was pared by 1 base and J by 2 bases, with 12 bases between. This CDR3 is CASSLGGPGAGNTIYF. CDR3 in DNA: TGTGCCAGCAGCTTAGGGGGCCCGGGGGCTGGAAACACCATATATTTT.

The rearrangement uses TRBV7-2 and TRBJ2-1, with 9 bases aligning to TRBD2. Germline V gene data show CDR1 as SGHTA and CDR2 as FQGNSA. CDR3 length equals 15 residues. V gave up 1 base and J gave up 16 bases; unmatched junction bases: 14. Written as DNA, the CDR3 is TGTGCCAGCAGCTTAGGCGTGGGGCGGGAGGGCCACAAATTCTTC. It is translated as CASSLGVGREGHKFF.

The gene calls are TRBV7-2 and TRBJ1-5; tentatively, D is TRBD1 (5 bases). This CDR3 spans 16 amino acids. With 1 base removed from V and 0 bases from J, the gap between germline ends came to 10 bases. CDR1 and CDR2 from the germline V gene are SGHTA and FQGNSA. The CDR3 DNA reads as TGTGCCAGCAGCTTAGACAGGTTCTATAGCAATCAGCCCCAGCATTTT. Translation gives CASSLDRFYSNQPQHF.

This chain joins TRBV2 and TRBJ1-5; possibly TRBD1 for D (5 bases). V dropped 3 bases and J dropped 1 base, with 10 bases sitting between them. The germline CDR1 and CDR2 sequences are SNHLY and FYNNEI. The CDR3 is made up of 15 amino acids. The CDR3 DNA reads TGTGCCAGCAGTGAGGCGGGACTCAGCAATCAGCCCCAGCATTTT. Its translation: CASSEAGLSNQPQHF.

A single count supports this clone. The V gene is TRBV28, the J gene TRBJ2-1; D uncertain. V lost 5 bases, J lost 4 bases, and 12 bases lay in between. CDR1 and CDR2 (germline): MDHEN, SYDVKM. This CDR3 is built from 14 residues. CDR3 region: CASSTAMEYNEQFF. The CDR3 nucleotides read TGTGCCAGCAGTACGGCAATGGAGTACAATGAGCAGTTCTTC. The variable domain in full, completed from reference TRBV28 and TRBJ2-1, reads DVKVTQSSRYLVKRTGEKVFLECVQDMDHENMFWYRQDPGLGLRLIYFSYDVKMKEKGDIPEGYSVSREKKERFSLILESASTNQTSMYLCASSTAMEYNEQFFGPGTRLTVL.

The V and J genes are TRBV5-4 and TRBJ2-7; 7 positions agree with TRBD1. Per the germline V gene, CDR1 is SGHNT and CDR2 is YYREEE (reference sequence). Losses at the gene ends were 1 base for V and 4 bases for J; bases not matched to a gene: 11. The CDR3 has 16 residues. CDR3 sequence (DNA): TGTGCCAGCAGCTTGCCAGCCGGACAGGCCGGTTACGAGCAGTACTTC. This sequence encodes CASSLPAGQAGYEQYF.